This T cell receptor (beta chain) was captured in a study of blood T cell repertoires in COVID-19. V dropped 1 base and J dropped 3; count of bases not matched to a gene: 8. CDR1 is LGHDT and CDR2 is YNNKEL in the germline V gene (reference sequence). The CDR3 runs 16 residues. Clones were read by immunoSEQ multiplex PCR, and TCRdb kept only the in-frame ones, dropping some. The sample holds under 250,000 clones, over 80% seen once. Sequencing was done on a sample of peripheral blood. This sequence joins TRBV3-1 (or the pseudogene TRBV3-2) and TRBJ2-5; 7 bases are shared with TRBD2. The sequence was collected from an older woman with active or convalescent COVID-19. The CDR3 is CASSQVTGAGKETQYF. CDR3 DNA: TGTGCCAGCAGCCAAGTTACAGGAGCGGGGAAAGAGACCCAGTACTTC.